These 23 T cell receptor beta chains originate from one sample sequenced in a study of T cells in women clearing cervical HPV infection. Data came from immunoSEQ multiplex PCR; TCRdb stores just in-frame clones and leaves some out. This listing includes over 30,000 clones. Material: blood buffy coat. These receptors came from a woman aged 18 to 75 with a cervical HPV16 infection that either progressed to CIN3+ or cleared (not recorded which).

With respect to this clone: The read is 3 residues too short to cover the CDR3 end, so that end is filled in from the germline J gene. V usage is TRBV7-8 and J usage is TRBJ1-1, with 7 bases that match TRBD1. Germline trimming cut 5 bases from V and 6 bases from J; bases unmatched to any gene: 9. The CDR3 runs 14 residues. Germline-derived CDR1 and CDR2 are SGHVS and FQNEAQ. The part of the CDR3 DNA that was read is TGTGCCAGCAGCGCGACAGGGCTGAGGTCTGAA. Protein sequence: CASSATGLRSE. In full, the CDR3 is CASSATGLRSEAFF.

CDR3 bases read: TGTGCCAGCATCCCGATACGGCAGGGGGTAGCCGGGGAG. Encoded protein: CASIPIRQGVAGE. The CDR3 in full is CASIPIRQGVAGELFF. This sequence joins TRBV2 and TRBJ2-2; 7 nucleotides line up with TRBD1. The read stops 3 residues short of the end of the CDR3; the missing end is completed from the germline J gene. In germline, CDR1 is SNHLY, CDR2 FYNNEI. CDR3 size: 16 residues. Trimming took 7 bases from V and 6 from J; bases not matched to a gene: 14.

CDR3 DNA (partial): TGTGCCTGGAGTACGTTTGGTGTCTATGGT. This translates into CAWSTFGVYG. The entire CDR3 is CAWSTFGVYGQYF. The chain combines TRBV30 with TRBJ2-4; D gene unclear. The read ends 3 residues before the CDR3 terminus; that terminus is restored from the germline J gene. The CDR3 spans 13 residues. Germline loops: CDR1 GTSNPN, CDR2 SVGIG (reference sequence).

On this clone: The read gets to within 3 residues of the CDR3 end, and the germline J gene fills in the rest. The J gene is TRBJ2-3, the V gene TRBV11-2; possible D gene TRBD2, 5 bases. The CDR3 is made up of 14 amino acids. Trimming took off 1 base at V and 4 bases at J, with 9 bases between the two ends. Germline V gene lookup returns CDR1 SGHAT and CDR2 FQNNGV. The DNA read from the CDR3 is TGTGCCAGCAGCTTAGGACGGGGAGCAGATACG. This translates into CASSLGRGADT. In full, the CDR3 reads CASSLGRGADTQYF. The full variable domain, rest sourced from reference TRBV11-2 and TRBJ2-3, is EAGVAQSPRYKIIEKRQSVAFWCNPISGHATLYWYQQILGQGPKLLIQFQNNGVVDDSQLPKDRFSAERLKGVDSTLKIQPAKLEDSAVYLCASSLGRGADTQYFGPGTRLTVL.

Comments on this clone: Coverage ceases 3 residues before the CDR3 finishes, and the germline J gene fills in the end. The chain joins TRBV7-2 to TRBJ2-7; D not resolved. Trimming left V 2 bases short and J 6 bases short, with 11 bases between. The CDR3 consists of 13 residues. CDR1 SGHTA and CDR2 FQGNSA come from the germline V gene. The CDR3 is CASSLHSIAEQYF. The DNA read from the CDR3 is TGTGCCAGCAGCTTACACAGCATCGCCGAG. Full variable domain (missing parts from reference TRBV7-2 and TRBJ2-7): GAGVSQSPSNKVTEKGKDVELRCDPISGHTALYWYRQSLGQGLEFLIYFQGNSAPDKSGLPSDRFSAERTGGSVSTLTIQRTQQEDSAVYLCASSLHSIAEQYFGPGTRLTVT.

With respect to this clone: Read sequence stops 3 residues before the CDR3 end, and the germline J gene provides the missing end. The chain combines TRBV5-1 with TRBJ2-1; D perhaps matches TRBD1 (6 bases). Germline loops: CDR1 SGHRS, CDR2 YFSETQ. V was clipped by 3 bases and J by 6 bases, with 16 bases between them. CDR3 size: 15 residues. Incomplete CDR3 DNA: TGCGCCAGCAGCTCTCAGGGGACGACCCTCAATGAG. Amino acids: CASSSQGTTLNE. The whole CDR3 sequence is CASSSQGTTLNEQFF.

Of note for this clone: Coverage ceases 3 residues before the CDR3 finishes, and the germline J gene fills in the end. The chain has TRBV4-2 and TRBJ2-3, with 15 bases lining up with TRBD2. The CDR3 loop spans 16 amino acids. Germline CDR1 is LGHNA and CDR2 is YNFKEQ. J gave up 5 bases and V 4 bases, and 4 bases lay outside the gene matches. CDR3 sequence reads: CASSPGTSGGIDTQYF. The DNA read from the CDR3 is TGTGCCAGCAGCCCAGGGACTAGCGGGGGGATAGATACG.

For this clone: Read sequence stops 3 residues before the CDR3 end, and the germline J gene provides the missing end. The chain couples TRBV5-1 to TRBJ2-3; 9 nucleotides agree with TRBD1. The germline V gene has CDR1 SGHRS and CDR2 YFSETQ. CDR3 length equals 17 residues. CDR3 DNA, as far as it was read: TGCGCCAGCAGCTTGTTTCCGGGACAGGGAGGGAACCAGCCG. Protein sequence: CASSLFPGQGGNQP. The CDR3 in full is CASSLFPGQGGNQPQYF.

In regard to this clone: The read falls 3 residues short of the CDR3 end, and the missing part is taken from the germline J gene. The chain couples TRBV5-4 to TRBJ2-5, with TRBD2 identical over 8 bases. Germline trimming cut 3 bases from V and 3 bases from J; bases unmatched to any gene: 7. Per the germline V gene, CDR1 is SGHNT and CDR2 is YYREEE (reference sequence). The CDR3 has 15 amino acids. The CDR3 is CASSSRTGGKETQYF. The CDR3 DNA, read in part, is TGTGCCAGCAGCTCCCGGACGGGGGGGAAAGAGACC.

Notes on this clone: The read terminates 3 residues ahead of where the CDR3 ends, so the germline J gene completes it. The chain is built from TRBV2 and TRBJ2-3, with 8 bases fitting TRBD2. The CDR3 is 16 residues long. Germline V gene lookup returns CDR1 SNHLY and CDR2 FYNNEI. Unmatched junction bases numbered 9, after V lost 6 bases and J lost 1 base. CDR3 amino acids: CASRTNPGLGTDTQYF. The sequenced CDR3 bases are TGTGCCAGCAGAACAAATCCGGGACTAGGCACAGATACG.

Comments on this clone: The read finishes 3 residues shy of the CDR3 end, and the germline J gene is used to complete it. The V gene is TRBV18, the J gene TRBJ2-5; D is perhaps TRBD1 (6 bases). The CDR3 loop spans 13 amino acids. Germline CDR1 KGHSH, CDR2 LQKENI. Trimming pared 3 bases from V and 2 bases from J, leaving 7 bases between. This CDR3 is CASSPGQQETQYF. The CDR3 bases that were read are TGTGCCAGCTCACCCGGACAGCAAGAGACC. Supplemented by reference TRBV18 and TRBJ2-5, the full variable domain reads NAGVMQNPRHLVRRRGQEARLRCSPMKGHSHVYWYRQLPEEGLKFMVYLQKENIIDESGMPKERFSAEFPKEGPSILRIQQVVRGDSAAYFCASSPGQQETQYFGPGTRLLVL.

In the case of this clone: The read finishes 3 residues shy of the CDR3 end, and the germline J gene is used to complete it. The J gene is TRBJ1-2, the V gene TRBV19; TRBD1 matches 10 bases. V was pared by 5 bases and J by 4 bases, with 7 bases of the junction left unmatched. This CDR3 is built from 15 residues. The germline gives CDR1 LNHDA, CDR2 SQIVND (reference sequence). The sequenced part of the CDR3 DNA is TGTGCCAGTAGTCCCGGGACAGGGGTCGGCTATGGC. Protein product: CASSPGTGVGYG. The CDR3 in its entirety is CASSPGTGVGYGYTF.

In the case of this clone: The read ends 3 residues shy of where the CDR3 ends; the end is completed using the germline J gene. The chain employs TRBV20-1 and TRBJ2-7, with a possible D match to TRBD2 (5 bases). From germline, CDR1 is DFQATT and CDR2 SNEGSKA (reference sequence). The CDR3 is made up of 14 amino acids. The V end lost 2 bases, the J end lost 3 bases, and 14 bases lay between the germline ends. The sequenced part of the CDR3 DNA is TGCAGTGCTAGAAGCCTAGCTCCCCTCTACGAG. Its translation: CSARSLAPLYE. In full, the CDR3 reads CSARSLAPLYEQYF.

With regard to this clone: The read stops 3 residues short of the end of the CDR3; the missing end is completed from the germline J gene. This rearrangement joins TRBV6-2 or TRBV6-3 to TRBJ2-5, with 7 bases identical to TRBD2. After removal of 5 bases from V and 7 bases from J, the junction contained 10 bases not matched to a gene. The CDR3 totals 14 residues. Germline assignment: CDR1 MNHEY and CDR2 SVGEGT. CDR3 protein: CASSNPGGIGTQYF. The covered CDR3 bases are TGTGCCAGCAGTAACCCCGGGGGGATCGGGACC.

On this clone itself: The sequence runs out 3 residues before the end of the CDR3; the remainder is reconstructed from the germline J gene. The chain recombines TRBV20-1 with TRBJ2-5; TRBD2 might be the D (5 bases). The germline CDR1 and CDR2 sequences are DFQATT and SNEGSKA (reference sequence). V shed 7 bases and J shed 0 bases, with 12 bases lying between them. The CDR3 contains 13 residues. The CDR3 is CSGRVDYQETQYF. The DNA read from the CDR3 is TGCAGTGGGAGAGTGGACTACCAAGAGACC.

For this clone: The read ends 3 residues before the CDR3 terminus; that terminus is restored from the germline J gene. The chain combines TRBV18 with TRBJ2-3; D is perhaps TRBD1 or TRBD2 (5 bases each). Trimming cost V 3 bases and J 1 base, with 14 bases left between them. The germline gives CDR1 KGHSH, CDR2 LQKENI. The CDR3 extends over 16 amino acids. CDR3 residues: CASSPRGQTGTDTQYF. The CDR3 bases that were read are TGTGCCAGCTCACCGAGGGGCCAAACAGGCACAGATACG. Looking up the rest from reference TRBV18 and TRBJ2-3 gives the full variable domain: NAGVMQNPRHLVRRRGQEARLRCSPMKGHSHVYWYRQLPEEGLKFMVYLQKENIIDESGMPKERFSAEFPKEGPSILRIQQVVRGDSAAYFCASSPRGQTGTDTQYFGPGTRLTVL.

On this clone: The read ends 3 residues shy of where the CDR3 ends; the end is completed using the germline J gene. V is TRBV5-1 and J is TRBJ2-7; D is possibly TRBD1 (6 bases). The germline V gene has CDR1 SGHRS and CDR2 YFSETQ. CDR3 size: 14 residues. The germline V and J ends were trimmed by 4 bases and 4 bases, with 15 bases remaining between them. The CDR3 loop reads CASSVQGPDYEQYF. Partial CDR3 DNA: TGCGCCAGCAGCGTTCAGGGGCCCGATTACGAG. Full variable domain (outside the CDR3, taken from reference TRBV5-1 and TRBJ2-7): KAGVTQTPRYLIKTRGQQVTLSCSPISGHRSVSWYQQTPGQGLQFLFEYFSETQRNKGNFPGRFSGRQFSNSRSEMNVSTLELGDSALYLCASSVQGPDYEQYFGPGTRLTVT.

In the case of this clone: The read halts 3 residues ahead of the CDR3 end, with the missing end drawn from the germline J gene. This chain connects TRBV6-1 to TRBJ1-4; tentative D call: TRBD1 (5 bases). V was clipped by 8 bases and J by 4 bases, with 14 bases between them. This CDR3 contains 14 residues. Germline CDR1 is MNHNS and CDR2 is SASEGT. The sequenced CDR3 bases are TGTGCCAGCCGTGTGGGGGGAAGTAATGAAAAA. Translation gives CASRVGGSNEK. The CDR3 as a whole reads CASRVGGSNEKLFF.

Comment on this clone: The read comes to an end 3 residues before the CDR3 does, leaving the germline J gene to fill in the end. The chain carries TRBV5-1 and TRBJ2-7, with D uncertain. V lost 1 base and J lost 0, with 5 bases in between. Germline assignment: CDR1 SGHRS and CDR2 YFSETQ. The CDR3 covers 13 residues. The chain's CDR3 is CASSLHSSYEQYF. Partial CDR3 DNA: TGCGCCAGCAGCTTGCACAGCTCCTACGAG.

This clone ranks as medium-sized in terms of frequency. Read data end 3 residues before the CDR3 end; the end is taken from the germline J gene. The rearrangement links TRBV7-9 to TRBJ2-2, with D possibly matching TRBD2 (6 bases). Germline V gene data show CDR1 as SEHNR and CDR2 as FQNEAQ (reference sequence). The V and J ends lost 7 bases and 5 bases respectively, with 14 bases between them. This CDR3 is 14 amino acids long. Partial CDR3 DNA: TGTGCCAGCAAAAATTACGGGGGAACCGGGGAG. It encodes CASKNYGGTGE. The entire CDR3 reads CASKNYGGTGELFF.

Note on this clone: The read stops 3 residues short of the end of the CDR3; the missing end is completed from the germline J gene. The rearrangement links TRBV18 to TRBJ1-3; D is unclear. The CDR3 extends over 13 amino acids. Trimming cost V 8 bases and J 1 base, with 9 bases left between them. CDR1 KGHSH and CDR2 LQKENI come from the germline V gene. CDR3 bases read: TGTGCCAGCACCCAGACATCTGGAAACACC. It encodes CASTQTSGNT. Given in full, the CDR3 is CASTQTSGNTIYF.

Note on this clone: The DNA ends 3 residues before the CDR3 does, and the rest of the CDR3 is filled in from the germline J gene. The chain uses TRBV6-2 or TRBV6-3 and TRBJ2-1; D is perhaps TRBD1 or TRBD2 (7 bases each). Germline lookup yields CDR1 MNHEY and CDR2 SVGEGT. Trimming pared 4 bases from V and 4 bases from J, leaving 11 bases between. The CDR3 extends over 14 amino acids. The CDR3 is CASSWEGAYNEQFF. CDR3 DNA (partial): TGTGCCAGCAGTTGGGAGGGGGCATACAATGAG.

A word on this clone: The read halts 3 residues ahead of the CDR3 end, with the missing end drawn from the germline J gene. The gene calls are TRBV20-1 and TRBJ2-1; D tentatively reads TRBD1 or TRBD2 (5 bases each). Germline loops: CDR1 DFQATT, CDR2 SNEGSKA (reference sequence). The CDR3 contains 15 residues. Trimming pared 4 bases from V and 4 bases from J, leaving 17 bases between. CDR3 protein: CSATPPSRGYNEQFF. CDR3 DNA, as far as it was read: TGCAGTGCTACTCCCCCTTCGAGGGGATACAATGAG.